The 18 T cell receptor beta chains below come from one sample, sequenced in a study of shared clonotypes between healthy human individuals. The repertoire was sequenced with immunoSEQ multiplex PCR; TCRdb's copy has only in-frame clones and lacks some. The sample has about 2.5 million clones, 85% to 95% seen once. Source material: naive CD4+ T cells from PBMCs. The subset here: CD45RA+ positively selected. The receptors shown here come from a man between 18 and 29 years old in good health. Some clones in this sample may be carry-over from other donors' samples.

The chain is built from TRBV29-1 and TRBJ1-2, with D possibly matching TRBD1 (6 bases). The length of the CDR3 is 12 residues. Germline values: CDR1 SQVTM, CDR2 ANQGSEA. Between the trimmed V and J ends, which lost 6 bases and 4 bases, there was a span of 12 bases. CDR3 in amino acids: CSVRTASYGYTF. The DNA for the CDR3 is TGCAGCGTGCGGACAGCAAGCTATGGCTACACCTTC.

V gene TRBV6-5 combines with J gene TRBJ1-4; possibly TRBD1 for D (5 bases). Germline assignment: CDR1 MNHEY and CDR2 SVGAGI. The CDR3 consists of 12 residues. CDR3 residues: CTNCQGGEKLFF. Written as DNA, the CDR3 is TGTACTAACTGCCAGGGTGGCGAAAAACTGTTTTTT.

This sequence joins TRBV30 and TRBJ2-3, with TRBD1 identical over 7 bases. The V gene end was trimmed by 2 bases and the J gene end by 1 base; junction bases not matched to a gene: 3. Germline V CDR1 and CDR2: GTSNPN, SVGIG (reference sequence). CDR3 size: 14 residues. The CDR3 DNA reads TGTGCCTGGAGTCTGGGGACAGGCACAGATACGCAGTATTTT. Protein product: CAWSLGTGTDTQYF.

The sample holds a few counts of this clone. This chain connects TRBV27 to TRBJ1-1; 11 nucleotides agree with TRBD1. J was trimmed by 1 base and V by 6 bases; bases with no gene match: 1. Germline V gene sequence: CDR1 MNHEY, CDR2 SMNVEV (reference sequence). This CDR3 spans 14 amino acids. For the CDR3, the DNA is TGTGCCAGCAGGGGGACAGGGGGGAACACTGAAGCTTTCTTT. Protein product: CASRGTGGNTEAFF.

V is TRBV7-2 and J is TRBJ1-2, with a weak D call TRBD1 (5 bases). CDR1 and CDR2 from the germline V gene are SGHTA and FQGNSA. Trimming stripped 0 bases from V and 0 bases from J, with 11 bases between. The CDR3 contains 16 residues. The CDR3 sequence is CASSLAGVSPNYGYTF. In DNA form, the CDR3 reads TGTGCCAGCAGCTTAGCGGGGGTCAGCCCTAACTATGGCTACACCTTC.

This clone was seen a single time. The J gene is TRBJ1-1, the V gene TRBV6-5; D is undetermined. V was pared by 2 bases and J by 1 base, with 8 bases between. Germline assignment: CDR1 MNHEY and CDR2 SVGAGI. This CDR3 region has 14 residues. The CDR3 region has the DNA TGTGCCAGCAGTTACAAGTGGGGGAACACTGAAGCTTTCTTT. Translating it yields CASSYKWGNTEAFF.

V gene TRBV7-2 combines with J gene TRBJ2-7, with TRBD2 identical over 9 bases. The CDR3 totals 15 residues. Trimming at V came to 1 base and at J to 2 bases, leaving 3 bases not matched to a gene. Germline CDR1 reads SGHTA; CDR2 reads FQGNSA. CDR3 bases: TGTGCCAGCAGCTTAGACAGCGGGAGGCCCTACGAGCAGTACTTC. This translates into CASSLDSGRPYEQYF.

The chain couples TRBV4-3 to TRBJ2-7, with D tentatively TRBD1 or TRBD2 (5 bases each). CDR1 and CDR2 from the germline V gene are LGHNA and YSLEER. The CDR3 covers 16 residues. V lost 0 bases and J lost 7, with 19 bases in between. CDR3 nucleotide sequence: TGCGCCAGCAGCCAAGACTCTGGGACCGTTTTAGGGGAGCAGTACTTC. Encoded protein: CASSQDSGTVLGEQYF.

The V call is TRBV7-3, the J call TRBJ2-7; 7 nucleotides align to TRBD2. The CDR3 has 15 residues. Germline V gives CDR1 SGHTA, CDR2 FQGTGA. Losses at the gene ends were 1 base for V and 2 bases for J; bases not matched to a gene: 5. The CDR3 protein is CASSLMAGEPYEQYF. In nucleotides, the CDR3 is TGTGCCAGCAGCTTAATGGCGGGAGAACCCTACGAGCAGTACTTC.

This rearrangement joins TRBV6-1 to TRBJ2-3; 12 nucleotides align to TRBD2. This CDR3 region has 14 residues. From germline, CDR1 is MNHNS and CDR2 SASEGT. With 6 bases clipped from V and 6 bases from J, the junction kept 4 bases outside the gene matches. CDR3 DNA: TGTGCCAGCAGGCTAGGACTAGCGGGGGATACGCAGTATTTT. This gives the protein CASRLGLAGDTQYF.

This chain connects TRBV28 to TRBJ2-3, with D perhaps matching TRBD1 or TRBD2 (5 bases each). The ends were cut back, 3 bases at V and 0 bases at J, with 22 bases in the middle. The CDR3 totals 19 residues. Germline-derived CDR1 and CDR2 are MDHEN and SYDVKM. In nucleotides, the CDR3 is TGTGCCAGCAGTTTGGTCGGGGCAATTCGGGGACCTAGCACAGATACGCAGTATTTT. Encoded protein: CASSLVGAIRGPSTDTQYF.

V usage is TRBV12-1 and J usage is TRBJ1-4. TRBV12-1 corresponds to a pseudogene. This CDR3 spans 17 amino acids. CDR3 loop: CASRGEGLPCTAEKLFF. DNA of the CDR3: TGTGCCAGCAGGGGGGAGGGGCTTCCCTGCACAGCCGAAAAACTGTTTTTT.

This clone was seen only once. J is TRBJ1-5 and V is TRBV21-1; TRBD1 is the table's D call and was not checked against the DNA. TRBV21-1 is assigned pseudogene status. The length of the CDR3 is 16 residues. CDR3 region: CASSSGDRGFPQPQHF. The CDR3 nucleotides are TGTGCCAGCAGCAGTGGGGACAGGGGGTTTCCTCAGCCCCAGCATTTT.

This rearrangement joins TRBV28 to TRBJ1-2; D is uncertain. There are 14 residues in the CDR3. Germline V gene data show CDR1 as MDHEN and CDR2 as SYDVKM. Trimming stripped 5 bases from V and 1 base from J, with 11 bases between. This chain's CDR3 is CASSGRGNNYGYTF. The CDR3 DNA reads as TGTGCCAGCAGTGGGCGGGGAAATAACTATGGCTACACCTTC.

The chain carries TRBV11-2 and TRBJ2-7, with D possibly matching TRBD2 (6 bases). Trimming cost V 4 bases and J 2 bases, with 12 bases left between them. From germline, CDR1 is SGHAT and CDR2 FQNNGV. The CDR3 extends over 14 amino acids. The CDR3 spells CASSSPRLAYEQYF. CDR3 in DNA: TGTGCCAGCAGCTCTCCGAGACTAGCCTACGAGCAGTACTTC.

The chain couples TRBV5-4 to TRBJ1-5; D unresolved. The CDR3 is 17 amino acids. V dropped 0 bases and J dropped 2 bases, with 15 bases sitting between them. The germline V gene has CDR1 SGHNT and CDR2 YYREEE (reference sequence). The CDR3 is CASSLGGALGGNQPQHF. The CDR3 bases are TGTGCCAGCAGCTTGGGTGGCGCGCTCGGGGGCAATCAGCCCCAGCATTTT.

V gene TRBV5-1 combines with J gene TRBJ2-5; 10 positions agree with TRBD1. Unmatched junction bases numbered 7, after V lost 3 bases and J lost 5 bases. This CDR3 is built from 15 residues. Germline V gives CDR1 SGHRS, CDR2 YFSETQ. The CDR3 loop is CASSSTTGGVETQYF. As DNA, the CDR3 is TGCGCCAGCAGCTCTACGACAGGGGGCGTGGAGACCCAGTACTTC.

CDR3 nucleotides: TGTGCCAGCAGTCCCCTTTGGGTGGCCCGATTTTCTGGGGAGCTGTTTTTT. It is translated as CASSPLWVARFSGELFF. The genes are TRBV2 and TRBJ2-2; D not certain. Germline loops: CDR1 SNHLY, CDR2 FYNNEI. Trimming shortened V by 5 bases and J by 8 bases, and 24 bases separated the two germline ends. The CDR3 covers 17 residues.